The clone carrying this TCR beta chain was found a few times. Only in-frame clones appear in the TCRdb table, and some are missing; sequencing was by immunoSEQ multiplex PCR. The sample includes 35,000 to 50,000 clones, around 81% of them seen just once. Documented time point: pretreatment peripheral blood. This record comes from a study of PD-L1 blockade in urothelial cancer. The specimen was PBMCs, collected around atezolizumab (anti-PD-L1) treatment. The receptor's source is a man aged 55 to 70 with urothelial cancer.

The CDR3 sequence is CASSKDRGSYEQYF. DNA of the CDR3: TGTGCCAGCAGTAAGGACAGGGGATCCTACGAGCAGTACTTC. The V call is TRBV6-5, the J call TRBJ2-7; 9 nucleotides line up with TRBD1. This CDR3 is 14 amino acids long. Per germline, CDR1 MNHEY and CDR2 SVGAGI. V lost 5 bases to trimming and J lost 1 base; unmatched junction nucleotides: 3.